One and the same sample provided the 21 T cell receptor beta chains below, sequenced in a study of blood T cells in healthy people across ages. Next came a second PCR, run for roughly 6 to 11 cycles, which used a sample-barcoded 5' primer along with a J-beta primer mix. TCRdb passed the 5' RACE reads through MiXCR, listing each CDR3 protein once. Here the sample spans about 1.5 million distinct CDR3 sequences, 40% to 45% being singletons. The sample comprised blood. The source is a woman between 18 and 30 years old in good health.

The gene calls are TRBV7-9 and TRBJ1-2; D uncertain. This CDR3 region has 13 residues. Trimming took off 5 bases at V and 4 bases at J, with 11 bases between the two ends. Germline CDR1 reads SEHNR; CDR2 reads FQNEAQ (reference sequence). The CDR3 bases are TGTGCCAGCAGCCATATGAATTTCTATGGCTACACCTTC. It codes for CASSHMNFYGYTF.

Note on this clonotype: At one end, the junction sequence differs from germline, possibly due to a read error. This rearrangement joins TRBV7-9 to TRBJ1-2, with TRBD1 matching over 7 bases. The CDR3 length is 14 residues. CDR1 and CDR2 from the germline V gene are SEHNR and FQNEAQ (reference sequence). Written as DNA, the CDR3 is TGTGCCAACAGCGTTCTAACAGGGGACTATGGCTACACCTTC. Amino acid sequence: CANSVLTGDYGYTF.

This clonotype was recorded a few times. The rearrangement links TRBV24-1 to TRBJ2-1; TRBD1 matches at 10 bases. V shed 7 bases and J 8 bases; nucleotides not matched to a gene: 7. The CDR3 consists of 14 residues. Looked up from germline, CDR1 is KGHDR and CDR2 is SFDVKD. As DNA, the CDR3 is TGTGCCACCAGGACAGGGGGCGGCTTGGATGAGCAGTTCTTC. It specifies CATRTGGGLDEQFF.

This chain uses TRBV5-1 with TRBJ1-1, with D possibly matching TRBD1 (6 bases). V gave up 2 bases and J gave up 1 base, with 12 bases separating them. The germline V gene has CDR1 SGHRS and CDR2 YFSETQ. The CDR3 is made up of 15 amino acids. The CDR3: CASSFYRVGNTEAFF. DNA of the CDR3: TGCGCCAGCAGCTTCTACAGGGTTGGGAACACTGAAGCTTTCTTT.

V is TRBV6-6 and J is TRBJ2-1; 7 bases align to TRBD2. The CDR3 is 17 amino acids. The trim removed 0 bases at V and 7 bases at J, leaving 12 bases unmatched. Germline CDR1 reads MNHNY; CDR2 reads SVGAGI (reference sequence). DNA for the CDR3: TGTGCCAGCAGTTACTCGAGAGGGACTACGGGGGTTAATGAGCAGTTCTTC. This encodes CASSYSRGTTGVNEQFF.

This chain connects TRBV6-5 to TRBJ2-1; D ambiguous. Near its end, the DNA agrees better with TRBJ2-7, so the J call may be wrong. There are 16 residues in the CDR3. The germline CDR1 and CDR2 sequences are MNHEY and SVGAGI. In DNA, the CDR3 is TGTGCCAGCAGTTACTCCGCCCTCTTCTCCTACAATGAGCAGTACTTC. It yields the protein CASSYSALFSYNEQYF.

The chain has TRBV7-2 and TRBJ2-3; 9 bases are shared with TRBD1. V lost 4 bases, J lost 5 bases, and 7 bases stayed unmatched. This CDR3 comprises 15 residues. The germline gives CDR1 SGHTA, CDR2 FQGNSA. As DNA, the CDR3 is TGTGCCAGCAGCTCCCGGACAGGGGCCGGAGATACGCAGTATTTT. Residues: CASSSRTGAGDTQYF.

This clonotype came up once. This chain uses TRBV7-2 with TRBJ2-4, with TRBD2 matching over 14 bases. The J call may be wrong; the DNA end is better matched by TRBJ2-7. CDR3 length equals 15 residues. In germline, CDR1 is SGHTA, CDR2 FQGNSA. CDR3 in DNA: TGTGCCAGCAGCTCGGGACTAGCGGGAGACGGCGAGCAGTACTTC. Its protein product is CASSSGLAGDGEQYF.

The chain combines TRBV20-1 with TRBJ2-7, with unresolved D. The length of the CDR3 is 12 residues. The V gene's germline CDR1 is DFQATT and CDR2 SNEGSKA (reference sequence). V was clipped by 0 bases and J by 6 bases, with 9 bases between them. DNA for the CDR3: TGCAGTGCTAGAGATGACGCGTTCGAGCAGTACTTC. It encodes CSARDDAFEQYF.

In this sample, this clonotype turned up a few times. The chain employs TRBV12-3 or TRBV12-4 and TRBJ2-7; D call uncertain. The CDR3 spans 13 residues. The V end was cut by 6 bases, the J end by 5 bases, with 14 bases between. The DNA for the CDR3 is TGTGCCAGCAGCTCCCGGGCATACCACGAGCAGTACTTC. Residues: CASSSRAYHEQYF.

V gene TRBV12-3 or TRBV12-4 combines with J gene TRBJ2-3; D is possibly TRBD2 (5 bases). V was pared by 3 bases and J by 0 bases, with 13 bases between. The CDR3 contains 16 residues. CDR3 nucleotide sequence: TGTGCCAGCAGTTTGTACTGGGAGACTAGCACAGATACGCAGTATTTT. Its protein product is CASSLYWETSTDTQYF.

The chain employs TRBV7-8 and TRBJ1-5; D gene uncertain. CDR3 length equals 12 residues. In germline, CDR1 is SGHVS, CDR2 FQNEAQ. V was clipped by 3 bases and J by 6 bases, with 6 bases between them. The CDR3 here is CASSFMSQPQHF. DNA for the CDR3: TGTGCCAGCAGCTTCATGAGTCAGCCCCAGCATTTT.

This clonotype was recorded at least ten times. The V and J genes are TRBV20-1 and TRBJ1-6; possibly TRBD1 for D (6 bases). The CDR3 is made up of 14 amino acids. V was clipped by 4 bases and J by 7 bases, with 14 bases between them. Germline V gene lookup returns CDR1 DFQATT and CDR2 SNEGSKA (reference sequence). The CDR3 spells CSATTGAKNSPLHF. The CDR3 DNA reads as TGCAGTGCTACGACAGGAGCAAAGAATTCACCCCTCCACTTT.

This clonotype was observed at least ten times. This chain joins TRBV12-3 or TRBV12-4 and TRBJ1-2; D is unresolved. The V gene lost 5 bases and the J gene lost 2 bases, with 12 bases spanning the gap. CDR3 length: 14 residues. CDR3 sequence: CASSPRGQNYGYTF. The DNA for the CDR3 is TGTGCCAGCAGTCCTCGGGGTCAGAACTATGGCTACACCTTC.

This clonotype was picked up many times. V usage is TRBV7-9 and J usage is TRBJ1-5; tentative D call: TRBD1 (6 bases). The CDR3 has 15 residues. The V gene lost 1 base and the J gene lost 1 base, with 8 bases spanning the gap. Germline V CDR1 and CDR2: SEHNR, FQNEAQ (reference sequence). The CDR3 protein is CASSLGTVSNQPQHF. As DNA, the CDR3 is TGTGCCAGCAGCTTAGGGACAGTGAGCAATCAGCCCCAGCATTTT.

The chain combines TRBV29-1 with TRBJ2-1; D not resolved. The J call is uncertain, as TRBJ2-7 better fits the DNA end. Germline CDR1 reads SQVTM; CDR2 reads ANQGSEA. The CDR3 totals 14 residues. CDR3: CSVDQGFSYNEQYF. The CDR3 nucleotides read TGCAGCGTTGATCAAGGGTTCTCCTACAATGAGCAGTACTTC.

This clonotype has a count of ten or more. The chain combines TRBV4-3 with TRBJ2-6; 7 positions match TRBD2. V gave up 1 base and J gave up 1 base; unmatched junction bases: 1. CDR1 is LGHNA, CDR2 YSLEER, per germline. This CDR3 is 16 amino acids long. CDR3 coding DNA: TGCGCCAGCAGCCAAGGGGAGGGTTCTGGGGCCAACGTCCTGACTTTC. Its protein is CASSQGEGSGANVLTF.

V gene TRBV28 combines with J gene TRBJ2-5; TRBD2 matches 10 bases. There are 15 residues in the CDR3. Germline loops: CDR1 MDHEN, CDR2 SYDVKM. J was trimmed by 3 bases and V by 3 bases; bases with no gene match: 4. CDR3 protein: CASSFLLAGKETQYF. As DNA, the CDR3 is TGTGCCAGCAGTTTTCTACTAGCGGGAAAAGAGACCCAGTACTTC. The entire variable domain, with the rest obtained from reference TRBV28 and TRBJ2-5, is as follows: DVKVTQSSRYLVKRTGEKVFLECVQDMDHENMFWYRQDPGLGLRLIYFSYDVKMKEKGDIPEGYSVSREKKERFSLILESASTNQTSMYLCASSFLLAGKETQYFGPGTRLLVL.

This rearrangement joins TRBV6-5 to TRBJ2-7, with TRBD2 matching 10 bases. V lost 0 bases, J lost 4 bases, and 6 bases stayed unmatched. This CDR3 region has 16 residues. The germline CDR1 and CDR2 sequences are MNHEY and SVGAGI. The CDR3 DNA follows: TGTGCCAGCAGTTACTCCTTACTAGCGGGGTTTTACGAGCAGTACTTC. It is translated as CASSYSLLAGFYEQYF.

This clonotype was picked up a small number of times. The chain joins TRBV7-2 to TRBJ2-2; D call uncertain. The CDR3 is made up of 14 amino acids. V was cut by 2 bases and J by 6 bases, with 10 bases left in between. Looked up from germline, CDR1 is SGHTA and CDR2 is FQGNSA. The CDR3 DNA sequence: TGTGCCAGCAGCTTATCTAGTTCATCCGGGGAGCTGTTTTTT. It specifies CASSLSSSSGELFF.

The chain links TRBV12-3 or TRBV12-4 to TRBJ2-7, with unresolved D. The CDR3 extends over 13 amino acids. V shed 3 bases and J shed 2 bases, with 8 bases lying between them. The DNA for the CDR3 is TGTGCCAGCAGTTTCCCCAATACCTACGAGCAGTACTTC. This sequence encodes CASSFPNTYEQYF.